Each of the 25 T cell receptor beta chains below was sequenced from the same sample in a study of T-cell reconstitution after alpha-beta-depleted transplantation in children. Preparation of the TCRbeta library involved a method that used unique molecular identifiers. TCRdb fed the PCR reads into MiXCR, producing one record per CDR3 protein. The repertoire holds almost 400,000 distinct CDR3 sequences, with about a fifth as singletons. Sample: PBMCs from the stem cell graft donor, taken from the stem cell graft. Receptor source: a human donor who donated a stem cell graft to a child with acute myeloid leukemia.

The table lists this clonotype with many counts. The CDR3 reads CASSSLGEQGQDTDTQYF. CDR3 coding DNA: TGCGCCAGCAGCTCCCTCGGGGAGCAGGGTCAGGACACAGATACGCAGTATTTT. The rearrangement joins TRBV5-1 to TRBJ2-3; D is tentatively TRBD1 or TRBD2 (5 bases each). The CDR3 has 18 amino acids. Trimming cost V 3 bases and J 2 bases, with 22 bases left between them. The germline CDR1 and CDR2 sequences are SGHRS and YFSETQ. The whole variable domain, remainder taken from reference TRBV5-1 and TRBJ2-3, is KAGVTQTPRYLIKTRGQQVTLSCSPISGHRSVSWYQQTPGQGLQFLFEYFSETQRNKGNFPGRFSGRQFSNSRSEMNVSTLELGDSALYLCASSSLGEQGQDTDTQYFGPGTRLTVL.

This chain joins TRBV12-3 or TRBV12-4 and TRBJ1-1, with D perhaps TRBD1 (6 bases). The CDR3 sequence is 14 residues long. The V end was cut by 6 bases, the J end by 7 bases, with 18 bases between. CDR3 loop: CASSPIQGRVEAFF. The CDR3 region has the DNA TGTGCCAGCAGCCCAATACAGGGCCGGGTTGAAGCTTTCTTT.

The rearrangement uses TRBV3-1 and TRBJ2-1; 9 bases align to TRBD2. With 4 bases clipped from V and 4 bases from J, the junction kept 5 bases outside the gene matches. The CDR3 contains 15 residues. Germline-derived CDR1 and CDR2 are LGHDT and YNNKEL (reference sequence). CDR3 nucleotide sequence: TGTGCCAGCAGCCGACGACTAGCGGAGTACAATGAGCAGTTCTTC. This sequence encodes CASSRRLAEYNEQFF.

The chain recombines TRBV9 with TRBJ2-2; tentatively, D is TRBD1 (8 bases). V was shortened by 3 bases and J by 3 bases, with 12 bases between the two germline ends. CDR1 and CDR2 (germline): SGDLS, YYNGEE. The CDR3 totals 15 residues. The chain's CDR3 is CASSAQGGYTGELFF. The CDR3 DNA reads as TGTGCCAGCAGCGCACAGGGGGGGTACACCGGGGAGCTGTTTTTT.

The rearrangement joins TRBV10-3 to TRBJ1-3; D gene ambiguous. Trimming removed 6 bases from V and 1 base from J, with 10 bases in between. Germline values: CDR1 ENHRY, CDR2 SYGVKD. This CDR3 region has 14 residues. The CDR3 protein is CAISPVSSGNTIYF. In DNA, the CDR3 is TGTGCCATCAGCCCCGTGTCTTCTGGAAACACCATATATTTT.

This clonotype was picked up a small number of times. The J gene is TRBJ2-2, the V gene TRBV5-1; weak D call: TRBD1 (5 bases). Between the trimmed V and J ends, which lost 1 base and 1 base, there was a span of 8 bases. This CDR3 has 15 residues. The germline V gene encodes CDR1 SGHRS and CDR2 YFSETQ. The CDR3 loop is CASSLPQGNTGELFF. CDR3 nucleotide sequence: TGCGCCAGCAGCTTGCCTCAGGGGAACACCGGGGAGCTGTTTTTT.

This clonotype was recorded at least ten times. This rearrangement joins TRBV6-1 to TRBJ1-5; D call uncertain. CDR1 and CDR2 from the germline V gene are MNHNS and SASEGT. The V gene lost 6 bases and the J gene lost 4 bases, with 10 bases spanning the gap. CDR3 length equals 13 residues. The CDR3 DNA reads TGTGCCAGCAGCTTCGCCCCGAATCAGCCCCAGCATTTT. Encoded protein: CASSFAPNQPQHF.

This clonotype was recorded a few times. The chain uses TRBV20-1 and TRBJ2-5; 7 positions agree with TRBD2. J lost 5 bases, V lost 3 bases, and 6 bases had no gene match. Germline CDR1 reads DFQATT; CDR2 reads SNEGSKA (reference sequence). CDR3 length: 13 amino acids. The CDR3 loop is CSARVLGGETQYF. The CDR3, as DNA: TGCAGTGCTAGGGTACTGGGGGGGGAGACCCAGTACTTC.

The chain employs TRBV12-3 or TRBV12-4 and TRBJ2-3; 7 bases agree with TRBD2. V was clipped by 7 bases and J by 3 bases; unmatched bases: 7. The CDR3 is 14 amino acids. The CDR3 nucleotides read TGTGCCAGCAATACGGCGGGAGAGACAGATACGCAGTATTTT. Translation: CASNTAGETDTQYF.

This clonotype was counted only a few times. The rearrangement links TRBV11-2 to TRBJ2-1; 8 positions match TRBD2. Germline CDR1 SGHAT, CDR2 FQNNGV. There are 17 residues in the CDR3. The J segment lost 3 bases and the V segment lost 1 base, leaving 8 bases of the junction unmatched. In DNA form, the CDR3 reads TGTGCCAGCAGCTTAGTCTCAGGCACTAGCGGCTACAATGAGCAGTTCTTC. Amino acids: CASSLVSGTSGYNEQFF.

V gene TRBV5-1 combines with J gene TRBJ1-2; TRBD1 agrees at 7 bases. Trimming cost V 2 bases and J 2 bases; bases outside gene matches: 15. The CDR3 covers 18 residues. CDR1 and CDR2 (germline): SGHRS, YFSETQ. The CDR3 DNA is TGCGCCAGCAGCTTCACAGAAAGTTCGCGGACAGGAAACTATGGCTACACCTTC. It codes for CASSFTESSRTGNYGYTF.

The rearrangement links TRBV28 to TRBJ2-7, with D maybe TRBD1 (5 bases). V gave up 2 bases and J gave up 4 bases, with 9 bases separating them. This CDR3 is built from 13 residues. In germline, CDR1 is MDHEN, CDR2 SYDVKM. The CDR3 nucleotides read TGTGCCAGCAGTTTACCAGGGATTTACGAGCAGTACTTC. Its protein product is CASSLPGIYEQYF.

The chain links TRBV5-1 to TRBJ2-1; unclear D gene. There are 15 residues in the CDR3. Per germline, CDR1 SGHRS and CDR2 YFSETQ. Trimming shortened V by 0 bases and J by 5 bases, and 12 bases separated the two germline ends. CDR3 sequence reads: CASSLGGDFNNEQFF. CDR3 DNA sequence: TGCGCCAGCAGCTTGGGAGGAGACTTTAACAATGAGCAGTTCTTC.

This sequence joins TRBV5-1 and TRBJ2-7; 8 nucleotides align to TRBD2. From germline, CDR1 is SGHRS and CDR2 YFSETQ. The CDR3 covers 14 residues. The J segment lost 3 bases and the V segment lost 1 base, leaving 3 bases of the junction unmatched. The CDR3 is CASSLTGRVYEQYF. The CDR3, as DNA: TGCGCCAGCAGCTTGACCGGGAGGGTCTACGAGCAGTACTTC.

V and J are TRBV4-2 and TRBJ2-1; D could derive from TRBD1 or TRBD2 (5 bases each). V gave up 5 bases and J gave up 4 bases, with 15 bases separating them. Germline CDR1 and CDR2: LGHNA and YNFKEQ. The CDR3 has 15 amino acids. The CDR3 loop is CASSNRDRSYNEQFF. In DNA, the CDR3 is TGTGCCAGCAGCAACCGGGACCGCTCATACAATGAGCAGTTCTTC.

The table lists this clonotype with a few counts. The chain links TRBV11-2 to TRBJ2-1; perhaps D is TRBD1 or TRBD2 (5 bases each). The germline gives CDR1 SGHAT, CDR2 FQNNGV. The CDR3 loop spans 18 amino acids. V was clipped by 1 base and J by 3 bases, with 19 bases between them. This CDR3 is CASSLGAQGRFGYNEQFF. The CDR3 bases are TGTGCCAGCAGCTTAGGGGCGCAGGGACGATTTGGCTACAATGAGCAGTTCTTC.

The chain is built from TRBV20-1 and TRBJ2-1; 7 bases fit TRBD2. CDR3 size: 15 residues. With V trimmed by 5 bases and J by 4 bases, 11 bases remained unmatched. Germline CDR1 is DFQATT and CDR2 is SNEGSKA (reference sequence). CDR3 coding DNA: TGCAGTGCTGATAGAGGGAGGGGAACATACAATGAGCAGTTCTTC. It is translated as CSADRGRGTYNEQFF.

This clonotype was counted a few times. The chain recombines TRBV20-1 with TRBJ2-1; 8 positions agree with TRBD2. V trimming: 6 bases; J trimming: 0 bases; junction bases outside the gene matches: 4. CDR3 length: 14 residues. Germline V gene data show CDR1 as DFQATT and CDR2 as SNEGSKA (reference sequence). The CDR3 coding sequence is TGCAGTGCCCTTAGCGGGGACTCCTACAATGAGCAGTTCTTC. It encodes CSALSGDSYNEQFF.

The sample holds many counts of this clonotype. The chain uses TRBV20-1 and TRBJ2-7; tentative D call: TRBD1 (7 bases). This CDR3 has 16 residues. The V gene lost 2 bases and the J gene lost 0 bases, with 17 bases spanning the gap. Per germline, CDR1 DFQATT and CDR2 SNEGSKA (reference sequence). The chain's CDR3 is CSARNQGDFLSYEQYF. The CDR3 bases are TGCAGTGCTAGAAACCAGGGGGACTTCCTCTCCTACGAGCAGTACTTC.

This clonotype was counted between two and nine times. This chain joins TRBV12-3 or TRBV12-4 and TRBJ2-3; tentatively, D is TRBD1 or TRBD2 (5 bases each). The V end lost 6 bases, the J end lost 2 bases, and 15 bases lay between the germline ends. This CDR3 has 15 amino acids. CDR3 in DNA: TGTGCCAGCAGCCCACAGGACTTTTTCACAGATACGCAGTATTTT. This codes for CASSPQDFFTDTQYF.

This clonotype appeared a few times. The rearrangement uses TRBV5-1 and TRBJ2-1; D might be TRBD2 (5 bases). The V end was cut by 3 bases, the J end by 3 bases, with 19 bases between. This CDR3 is built from 17 residues. CDR1 is SGHRS, CDR2 YFSETQ, per germline. CDR3 sequence reads: CASSSPPAGDGYNEQFF. In nucleotides, the CDR3 is TGCGCCAGCAGCTCCCCTCCCGCGGGTGACGGCTACAATGAGCAGTTCTTC.

The chain employs TRBV24-1 and TRBJ2-5; 13 nucleotides line up with TRBD2. Trimming took 4 bases from V and 4 from J; bases not matched to a gene: 5. Germline CDR1 and CDR2: KGHDR and SFDVKD. The CDR3 loop spans 16 amino acids. CDR3 DNA sequence: TGTGCCACCAGTGACATAGGACTAGCGGGAGTAGAGACCCAGTACTTC. Translation gives CATSDIGLAGVETQYF.

This clonotype came up a few times. This chain uses TRBV7-6 with TRBJ2-7; 8 bases line up with TRBD2. The germline CDR1 and CDR2 sequences are SGHVS and FNYEAQ. Trimming at V came to 5 bases and at J to 0 bases, leaving 6 bases not matched to a gene. This CDR3 has 15 residues. CDR3 sequence reads: CASSPPGLGSYEQYF. CDR3 nucleotides: TGTGCCAGCAGCCCCCCGGGACTAGGCTCCTACGAGCAGTACTTC. Drawing the rest from reference TRBV7-6 and TRBJ2-7, the complete variable domain is GAGVSQSPRYKVTKRGQDVALRCDPISGHVSLYWYRQALGQGPEFLTYFNYEAQQDKSGLPNDRFSAERPEGSISTLTIQRTEQRDSAMYRCASSPPGLGSYEQYFGPGTRLTVT.

This clonotype was seen only a few times. This chain connects TRBV5-1 to TRBJ2-3; TRBD2 matches at 10 bases. This CDR3 region has 17 residues. Germline lookup yields CDR1 SGHRS and CDR2 YFSETQ. J lost 3 bases, V lost 2 bases, and 9 bases had no gene match. CDR3 region: CASSFAPSGSSTDTQYF. CDR3 nucleotides: TGCGCCAGCAGCTTTGCTCCTAGCGGGAGTTCAACAGATACGCAGTATTTT.

Ten or more counts support this clonotype. The chain is built from TRBV29-1 and TRBJ2-7; 7 bases agree with TRBD2. The CDR3 has 14 residues. J was trimmed by 0 bases and V by 3 bases; bases with no gene match: 5. Germline loops: CDR1 SQVTM, CDR2 ANQGSEA. The DNA of the CDR3 is TGCAGCGTTGAGGGGAGGGGAGCCTCCTACGAGCAGTACTTC. It translates to CSVEGRGASYEQYF.